One and the same sample provided the 15 T cell receptor beta chains below, sequenced in a study of regulatory T cells in long-lasting Graves disease. Building the TCR beta libraries relied on iRepertoire HTBI primers, and CDR3 regions underwent Arm-PCR. TCRdb ran MiXCR on the multiplex PCR reads and lists one entry per CDR3 protein. The sample shows some 470,000 distinct CDR3 sequences, roughly 21% of them seen only once. Time point noted: persistent/refractory GD, antithyroid drugs over 5 years with positive TRAb. After RNA was extracted from PBMCs, the TCR library was made from it. The source material was peripheral blood mononuclear cells (PBMCs), sampled when the disease was refractory, from a patient treated with antithyroid drugs. These receptors originate from a female donor with Graves disease.

This clonotype showed up many times. The rearrangement links TRBV6-1 to TRBJ2-7; 10 bases are shared with TRBD2. Germline V gene lookup returns CDR1 MNHNS and CDR2 SASEGT. Unmatched junction bases numbered 7, after V lost 7 bases and J lost 4 bases. This CDR3 comprises 14 residues. The CDR3 coding sequence is TGTGCCAGCAAAACTCCGGGACTAGCGTACGAGCAGTACTTC. This codes for CASKTPGLAYEQYF.

This clonotype was counted many times. This chain connects TRBV6-5 to TRBJ2-7, with D possibly being TRBD1 (5 bases). Trimming removed 4 bases from V and 5 bases from J, with 18 bases in between. The CDR3 is 15 residues long. The germline CDR1 and CDR2 sequences are MNHEY and SVGAGI. The CDR3 loop reads CASSFGHSSRNEQYF. The DNA of the CDR3 is TGTGCCAGCAGTTTTGGACACTCGTCTCGAAACGAGCAGTACTTC.

V and J are TRBV20-1 and TRBJ2-7; no clear D gene. Trimming removed 3 bases at V and 3 bases at J, with 12 bases between. This CDR3 is built from 13 residues. Germline CDR1 is DFQATT and CDR2 is SNEGSKA (reference sequence). Here the CDR3 reads CSASDGPLYEQYF. Here the CDR3 DNA reads TGCAGTGCTAGCGACGGACCCCTCTACGAGCAGTACTTC.

This clonotype was seen just once. This chain connects TRBV6-5 to TRBJ1-5; D ambiguous. Germline CDR1 MNHEY, CDR2 SVGAGI. Trimming took off 0 bases at V and 2 bases at J, with 8 bases between the two ends. The CDR3 length is 15 residues. The CDR3 spells CASSYSGQRNQPQHF. The CDR3 region has the DNA TGTGCCAGCAGTTACTCAGGGCAGCGCAATCAGCCCCAGCATTTT.

The J gene is TRBJ2-5, the V gene TRBV20-1; TRBD2 might be the D (5 bases). Germline loops: CDR1 DFQATT, CDR2 SNEGSKA (reference sequence). The CDR3 extends over 15 amino acids. The V gene lost 1 base and the J gene lost 4 bases, with 16 bases spanning the gap. CDR3 sequence: CSARGALDFSETQYF. Here the CDR3 DNA reads TGCAGTGCTAGAGGAGCACTAGACTTTTCAGAGACCCAGTACTTC.

J is TRBJ2-7 and V is TRBV20-1, with 7 bases lining up with TRBD2. The junction had 9 bases not matched to a gene; V was cut back by 0 bases and J by 7 bases. The germline V gene encodes CDR1 DFQATT and CDR2 SNEGSKA (reference sequence). The CDR3 consists of 14 residues. CDR3 protein: CSAREGSGVGEQYF. CDR3 DNA: TGCAGTGCTAGAGAAGGAAGCGGGGTAGGGGAGCAGTACTTC.

At least ten counts were recorded for this clonotype. The chain carries TRBV30 and TRBJ2-5, with D perhaps matching TRBD2 (5 bases). This CDR3 contains 14 residues. Germline V gene data show CDR1 as GTSNPN and CDR2 as SVGIG (reference sequence). The V end lost 3 bases, the J end lost 0 bases, and 11 bases lay between the germline ends. This chain's CDR3 is CAWRRATDQETQYF. The CDR3 coding sequence is TGTGCCTGGAGGCGGGCGACCGACCAAGAGACCCAGTACTTC.

This clonotype came up many times. The chain is built from TRBV28 and TRBJ2-7, with D unclear. Trimming pared 2 bases from V and 0 bases from J, leaving 5 bases between. The CDR3 is 13 residues long. CDR1 is MDHEN, CDR2 SYDVKM, per germline. CDR3 sequence: CASSLGFSYEQYF. Written as DNA, the CDR3 is TGTGCCAGCAGTTTAGGGTTCTCCTACGAGCAGTACTTC. Filled out from reference TRBV28 and TRBJ2-7, the complete variable domain reads DVKVTQSSRYLVKRTGEKVFLECVQDMDHENMFWYRQDPGLGLRLIYFSYDVKMKEKGDIPEGYSVSREKKERFSLILESASTNQTSMYLCASSLGFSYEQYFGPGTRLTVT.

The CDR3 DNA reads as TGTGCCAGCAGCTTAGGGATCAGTGGCTACACCTTC. Translated: CASSLGISGYTF. The gene calls are TRBV7-9 and TRBJ1-2, with no clear D. Between the trimmed V and J ends, which lost 1 base and 7 bases, there was a span of 7 bases. The germline gives CDR1 SEHNR, CDR2 FQNEAQ (reference sequence). This CDR3 has 12 residues.

This clonotype showed up many times. The CDR3 sequence is CASSPSLNYGYTF. In DNA, the CDR3 is TGTGCCAGCAGTCCATCCCTTAACTATGGCTACACCTTC. The rearrangement uses TRBV28 and TRBJ1-2, with D unclear. Germline V gene sequence: CDR1 MDHEN, CDR2 SYDVKM. This CDR3 spans 13 amino acids. V was pared by 5 bases and J by 1 base, with 8 bases between.

This chain links TRBV29-1 with TRBJ2-7, with D maybe TRBD2 (6 bases). This CDR3 contains 13 residues. The V gene's germline CDR1 is SQVTM and CDR2 ANQGSEA. V shed 6 bases and J shed 3 bases, with 15 bases lying between them. CDR3 sequence: CSVGGLSYYEQYF. DNA for the CDR3: TGCAGCGTGGGGGGACTTAGTTACTACGAGCAGTACTTC.

This clonotype was seen repeatedly, ten times or more. V is TRBV28 and J is TRBJ2-5; D is undetermined. The CDR3 spans 14 residues. CDR1 is MDHEN and CDR2 is SYDVKM in the germline V gene. Trimming left V 10 bases short and J 5 bases short, with 20 bases between. CDR3 sequence: CATLGPSRAETQYF. The CDR3 nucleotides read TGTGCCACCCTTGGACCGAGTCGGGCCGAGACCCAGTACTTC.

V and J are TRBV7-3 and TRBJ1-2, with D perhaps TRBD1 (6 bases). The V end lost 5 bases, the J end lost 2 bases, and 18 bases lay between the germline ends. CDR1 and CDR2 from the germline V gene are SGHTA and FQGTGA. CDR3 length equals 16 residues. The CDR3, as DNA: TGTGCCAGCAGCAACTCGAGGACAGTAACCAACTATGGCTACACCTTC. Its translation: CASSNSRTVTNYGYTF.

This clonotype has at least ten counts. V usage is TRBV12-3 or TRBV12-4 and J usage is TRBJ1-2; D possibly corresponds to TRBD1 (5 bases). Trimming pared 3 bases from V and 0 bases from J, leaving 14 bases between. The CDR3 covers 16 residues. CDR3 nucleotides: TGTGCCAGCAGTTTCTACCCCCAGGGCCCTAACTATGGCTACACCTTC. Translating gives CASSFYPQGPNYGYTF.

The rearrangement joins TRBV30 to TRBJ2-7; D is uncertain. CDR3 length: 11 amino acids. Germline V gene sequence: CDR1 GTSNPN, CDR2 SVGIG (reference sequence). V lost 2 bases to trimming and J lost 1 base, with 3 bases between them. As DNA, the CDR3 is TGTGCCTGGAGTCAATCCTACGAGCAGTACTTC. It is translated as CAWSQSYEQYF.